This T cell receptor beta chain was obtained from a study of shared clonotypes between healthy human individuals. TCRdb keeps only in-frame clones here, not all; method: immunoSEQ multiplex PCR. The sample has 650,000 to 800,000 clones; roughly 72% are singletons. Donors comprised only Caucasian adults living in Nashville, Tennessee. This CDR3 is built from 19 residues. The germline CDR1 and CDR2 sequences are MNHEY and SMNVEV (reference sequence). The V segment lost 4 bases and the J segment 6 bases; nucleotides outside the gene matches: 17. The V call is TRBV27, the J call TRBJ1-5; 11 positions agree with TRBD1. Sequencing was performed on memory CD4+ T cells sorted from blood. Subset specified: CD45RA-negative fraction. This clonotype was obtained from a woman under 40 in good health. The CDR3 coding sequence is TGTGCCAGCAGTTACAAGGACAGGGGGCTACGATTTCACGCTCAGCCCCAGCATTTT. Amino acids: CASSYKDRGLRFHAQPQHF.